These 22 T cell receptor beta chains were all obtained from the same sample, sequenced in a study of blood T cell repertoires in COVID-19. TCRdb's table, derived via immunoSEQ multiplex PCR, lists solely in-frame clones and lacks some. This table has around 180,000 clones, around 87% appearing once. Sequenced sample: peripheral blood. The receptor source for this set is a man between 35 and 55 years old with active or convalescent COVID-19.

The V and J genes are TRBV2 and TRBJ2-1; D is perhaps TRBD1 (6 bases). The CDR3 consists of 11 residues. CDR1 SNHLY and CDR2 FYNNEI come from the germline V gene. The ends were cut back, 6 bases at V and 10 bases at J, with 10 bases in the middle. CDR3: CASRERGEQFF. Here the CDR3 DNA reads TGTGCCAGCAGGGAGAGGGGGGAGCAGTTCTTC.

The chain carries TRBV7-9 and TRBJ2-3, with D possibly TRBD1 on 5 matching bases. The germline CDR1 and CDR2 sequences are SEHNR and FQNEAQ (reference sequence). Trimming removed 2 bases from V and 5 bases from J, with 11 bases in between. There are 14 residues in the CDR3. As DNA, the CDR3 is TGTGCCAGCAGCTTACGATCAGGGTTAGATACGCAGTATTTT. It yields the protein CASSLRSGLDTQYF.

The chain links TRBV11-2 to TRBJ2-1; perhaps TRBD1 as D (6 bases). V was cut by 1 base and J by 7 bases, with 14 bases left in between. The CDR3 totals 15 residues. Germline CDR1 is SGHAT and CDR2 is FQNNGV. CDR3 coding DNA: TGTGCCAGCAGCTTAGTGAGGGGGAAGATGAATGAGCAGTTCTTC. Translating it yields CASSLVRGKMNEQFF.

The gene calls are TRBV6-4 and TRBJ2-3; 7 bases are a match to TRBD1. There are 13 residues in the CDR3. Unmatched junction bases numbered 4, after V lost 5 bases and J lost 5 bases. CDR1 is MRHNA, CDR2 SNTAGT, per germline. The CDR3: CASSRGPGDTQYF. The CDR3 DNA is TGTGCCAGCAGTAGGGGGCCAGGAGATACGCAGTATTTT.

This rearrangement joins TRBV2 to TRBJ1-1; D gene unclear. The length of the CDR3 is 15 residues. Germline V gene lookup returns CDR1 SNHLY and CDR2 FYNNEI. V shed 1 base and J shed 1 base, with 10 bases lying between them. CDR3 amino acids: CASSEGRRGNTEAFF. CDR3 bases: TGTGCCAGCAGTGAAGGGCGACGGGGGAACACTGAAGCTTTCTTT.

V is TRBV19 and J is TRBJ1-1; the D is unclear. The V end lost 6 bases, the J end lost 1 base, and 18 bases lay between the germline ends. The CDR3 sequence is 16 residues long. The V gene's germline CDR1 is LNHDA and CDR2 SQIVND (reference sequence). As DNA, the CDR3 is TGTGCCAGTAGAGGGCCCGGGAGTGGGAGGAACACTGAAGCTTTCTTT. As protein: CASRGPGSGRNTEAFF.

The chain couples TRBV5-4 to TRBJ2-1, with 8 bases identical to TRBD1. V was pared by 0 bases and J by 7 bases, with 6 bases of the junction left unmatched. This CDR3 is built from 15 residues. Germline V gives CDR1 SGHNT, CDR2 YYREEE (reference sequence). The CDR3 coding sequence is TGTGCCAGCAGCTTGGACGGACAGGGATATAATGAGCAGTTCTTC. Amino acids: CASSLDGQGYNEQFF.

V gene TRBV11-2 combines with J gene TRBJ2-1; 8 positions agree with TRBD1. The CDR3 covers 16 residues. Germline CDR1 reads SGHAT; CDR2 reads FQNNGV. J was trimmed by 5 bases and V by 5 bases; bases with no gene match: 11. The CDR3 DNA reads TGTGCCAGCAGCCTACCCTGGCAGGGGGCTAACAATGAGCAGTTCTTC. Its protein product is CASSLPWQGANNEQFF.

J is TRBJ1-5 and V is TRBV7-2; D gene ambiguous. Germline V gene data show CDR1 as SGHTA and CDR2 as FQGNSA. CDR3 size: 15 residues. The V gene lost 0 bases and the J gene lost 1 base, with 7 bases spanning the gap. For the CDR3, the DNA is TGTGCCAGCAGCTTAGCCGGAGGCAGCAATCAGCCCCAGCATTTT. This codes for CASSLAGGSNQPQHF.

This rearrangement joins TRBV25-1 to TRBJ1-6; 7 bases map to TRBD1. Germline V gives CDR1 MGHDK, CDR2 SYGVNS. With 4 bases clipped from V and 3 bases from J, the junction kept 3 bases outside the gene matches. The CDR3 has 15 residues. The CDR3 sequence is CASSVAGGYNSPLHF. The CDR3 DNA reads as TGTGCCAGCAGTGTTGCAGGGGGCTATAATTCACCCCTCCACTTT.

The V and J genes are TRBV30 and TRBJ1-2; 10 bases agree with TRBD1. Per the germline V gene, CDR1 is GTSNPN and CDR2 is SVGIG (reference sequence). V lost 4 bases and J lost 4; bases outside the gene matches: 9. The CDR3 has 15 amino acids. CDR3 DNA sequence: TGTGCCTGGACCCAATATGGGACAGGGGCCTATGGCTACACCTTC. Residues: CAWTQYGTGAYGYTF.

V gene TRBV2 combines with J gene TRBJ2-3; 8 bases agree with TRBD2. CDR1 SNHLY and CDR2 FYNNEI come from the germline V gene. The CDR3 spans 14 residues. Trimming at V came to 7 bases and at J to 0 bases, leaving 3 bases not matched to a gene. CDR3 in DNA: TGTGCCAGCAAGCGGGAGTCTAGCACAGATACGCAGTATTTT. Its translation is CASKRESSTDTQYF.

The V call is TRBV7-8, the J call TRBJ2-3; TRBD2 aligns across 15 bases. Germline V gene sequence: CDR1 SGHVS, CDR2 FQNEAQ. Germline trimming cut 4 bases from V and 6 bases from J; bases unmatched to any gene: 2. The CDR3 loop spans 15 amino acids. The CDR3 protein is CASSSGTSGGDTQYF. CDR3 DNA: TGTGCCAGCAGCTCAGGGACTAGCGGGGGGGATACGCAGTATTTT.

V gene TRBV19 combines with J gene TRBJ1-2; 9 bases are a match to TRBD1. CDR1 and CDR2 from the germline V gene are LNHDA and SQIVND (reference sequence). CDR3 size: 14 residues. Germline trimming cut 7 bases from V and 1 base from J; bases unmatched to any gene: 4. The CDR3 loop is CASIPGQGNYGYTF. DNA for the CDR3: TGTGCCAGTATCCCGGGACAGGGTAACTATGGCTACACCTTC.

This clone came up once. The J gene is TRBJ2-5, the V gene TRBV5-1; 9 positions agree with TRBD2. The CDR3 contains 15 residues. The germline V gene encodes CDR1 SGHRS and CDR2 YFSETQ. Germline trimming cut 1 base from V and 3 bases from J; bases unmatched to any gene: 4. CDR3 DNA: TGCGCCAGCAGCTTGCGGCCTAGCGGGGAAGAGACCCAGTACTTC. Translating it yields CASSLRPSGEETQYF. The full variable domain, its missing parts supplied by reference TRBV5-1 and TRBJ2-5, is KAGVTQTPRYLIKTRGQQVTLSCSPISGHRSVSWYQQTPGQGLQFLFEYFSETQRNKGNFPGRFSGRQFSNSRSEMNVSTLELGDSALYLCASSLRPSGEETQYFGPGTRLLVL.

The chain employs TRBV6-5 and TRBJ2-3, with 12 bases matching TRBD2. V lost 6 bases to trimming and J lost 4 bases; unmatched junction nucleotides: 5. The CDR3 consists of 15 residues. Looked up from germline, CDR1 is MNHEY and CDR2 is SVGAGI. CDR3 in amino acids: CASSPRLAGADTQYF. The CDR3 bases are TGTGCCAGCAGCCCCCGACTAGCGGGGGCAGATACGCAGTATTTT.

The chain combines TRBV6-6 with TRBJ1-2; a weak D match, TRBD1 (6 bases). The CDR3 loop spans 13 amino acids. Germline assignment: CDR1 MNHNY and CDR2 SVGAGI (reference sequence). The ends were cut back, 6 bases at V and 8 bases at J, with 16 bases in the middle. CDR3 amino acids: CASSPRPGGGYTF. In DNA, the CDR3 is TGTGCCAGCAGCCCCCGGCCGGGGGGCGGCTACACCTTC.

CDR3 sequence: CSFGQGMGNTEAFF. In DNA, the CDR3 is TGCAGCTTTGGACAGGGTATGGGTAACACTGAAGCTTTCTTT. This rearrangement joins TRBV29-1 to TRBJ1-1; 8 bases match TRBD1. The V and J ends lost 8 bases and 2 bases, in that order; junction bases with no gene match: 10. The CDR3 runs to 14 residues. Germline-derived CDR1 and CDR2 are SQVTM and ANQGSEA.

This chain joins TRBV2 and TRBJ1-5; TRBD1 matches at 7 bases. The CDR3 runs to 17 residues. Per the germline V gene, CDR1 is SNHLY and CDR2 is FYNNEI. J gave up 0 bases and V 6 bases, and 11 bases lay outside the gene matches. The CDR3 sequence is CASRGDSLLNSNQPQHF. As DNA, the CDR3 is TGTGCCAGCAGAGGGGACAGCCTCTTGAATAGCAATCAGCCCCAGCATTTT. The full variable domain, completed using reference TRBV2 and TRBJ1-5, is EPEVTQTPSHQVTQMGQEVILRCVPISNHLYFYWYRQILGQKVEFLVSFYNNEISEKSEIFDDQFSVERPDGSNFTLKIRSTKLEDSAMYFCASRGDSLLNSNQPQHFGDGTRLSIL.

This clone was counted once. V and J are TRBV27 and TRBJ2-1, with a weak D call TRBD1 (6 bases). V dropped 6 bases and J dropped 5 bases, with 14 bases sitting between them. This CDR3 is 14 amino acids long. Germline V gene sequence: CDR1 MNHEY, CDR2 SMNVEV (reference sequence). The CDR3 here is CASRTGTPNNEQFF. The DNA of the CDR3 is TGTGCCAGCAGAACCGGGACACCTAACAATGAGCAGTTCTTC.

The chain employs TRBV7-3 and TRBJ2-1, with TRBD2 identical over 8 bases. V was clipped by 3 bases and J by 5 bases; unmatched bases: 6. CDR1 is SGHTA and CDR2 is FQGTGA in the germline V gene. The CDR3 consists of 15 residues. The CDR3 DNA reads as TGTGCCAGCAGCTTGGCGGGGGGCGGGCACAATGAGCAGTTCTTC. It translates to CASSLAGGGHNEQFF.

The V call is TRBV11-2, the J call TRBJ1-1; 8 bases match TRBD1. The CDR3 totals 13 residues. The germline gives CDR1 SGHAT, CDR2 FQNNGV. J was trimmed by 4 bases and V by 4 bases; bases with no gene match: 2. CDR3 in DNA: TGTGCCAGCAGCTCGGACAGGGCCACTGAAGCTTTCTTT. This sequence encodes CASSSDRATEAFF.